The 2 T cell receptor beta chains below all came from one sample that was sequenced in a study of T cell repertoires in cytomegalovirus infection. TCRdb called the reads again in MiXCR, with one record for every CDR3 protein. There are fewer than 300,000 distinct CDR3 sequences in the sample; about a quarter occur only once, and around 13% lies in the top ten. Sequencing input: PBMCs. Receptor source: a human donor in good health (CMV status not recorded). Some clones in this sample may be carry-over from other donors' samples.

The rearrangement uses TRBV7-3 and TRBJ2-1; D may match TRBD1 or TRBD2 (5 bases each). Germline V gene sequence: CDR1 SGHTA, CDR2 FQGTGA. Trimming left V 5 bases short and J 9 bases short, with 17 bases between. There are 14 residues in the CDR3. The CDR3 DNA reads as TGTGCCAGCAGCGCAGATCGAGGGGCCCTTGAGCAGTTCTTC. Its translation: CASSADRGALEQFF. The whole variable domain, filled in from reference TRBV7-3 and TRBJ2-1, reads GAGVSQTPSNKVTEKGKYVELRCDPISGHTALYWYRQSLGQGPEFLIYFQGTGAADDSGLPNDRFFAVRPEGSVSTLKIQRTERGDSAVYLCASSADRGALEQFFGPGTRLTVL.

The gene calls are TRBV20-1 and TRBJ2-7; TRBD2 matches 10 bases. In germline, CDR1 is DFQATT, CDR2 SNEGSKA (reference sequence). Trimming took 3 bases from V and 2 from J; bases not matched to a gene: 7. The CDR3 length is 15 residues. The CDR3 DNA reads as TGCAGTGCTAGTCGAGGACTAGCGGTTACCTACGAGCAGTACTTC. It codes for CSASRGLAVTYEQYF.